This T cell receptor (beta chain) comes out of a study of blood T cell repertoires in COVID-19. Across the study: The United States, Italy and Spain provided the acute and convalescent COVID-19 samples.

This CDR3 is 15 amino acids long. Looked up from germline, CDR1 is SEHNR and CDR2 is FQNEAQ (reference sequence). The V end lost 0 bases, the J end lost 4 bases, and 11 bases lay between the germline ends. Clones were read by immunoSEQ multiplex PCR, and TCRdb kept only the in-frame ones, dropping some. Of some 150,000 clones detected, about four fifths appear once; the ten largest clones hold under 9.5%. The source material was peripheral blood. The clonotype was recovered from a human donor in a cohort sampled during active COVID-19. The gene calls are TRBV7-9 and TRBJ2-3, with unresolved D. CDR3 region: CASSLAARVADTQYF. CDR3 DNA sequence: TGTGCCAGCAGCTTAGCGGCACGGGTCGCAGATACGCAGTATTTT.